This T cell receptor (beta chain) was sequenced during a study of shared clonotypes between healthy human individuals (dated by TCRdb to the early 2020s). Study-level background: The cohort included three men and a couple of women between 18 and 49 years of age. For each donor, three plates each were used for CD4 naive and CD4 memory, two plates were used for CD8 naive, and one plate was used for CD8 memory. To estimate repertoire size and how much clonotype sharing occurs between individuals, the study deeply sequenced the blood TCR repertoires of roughly 5 healthy adults. To increase sequencing depth and limit assay-specific biases, different laboratories used diverse techniques to prepare libraries and sequence TCR repertoires. Leukapheresis yielded between about 0.8 and 9.5 billion PBMCs per donor.

Using the deep immunoSEQ assay, multiplex PCR amplified TCR CDR3 regions from genomic DNA. Extracted genomic DNA from each cell subset was distributed evenly across all wells of several immunoSEQ 96-well plates, and each plate was treated as a replicate. For sorted subsets, each replicate PCR was loaded with about 0.2 ug genomic DNA, equivalent to some 31,000 T cell genomes. The purified libraries were quantified using a Qubit 3.0 fluorometer, sized with a Bioanalyzer 2100, and then quantified again using the KAPA Library Quantification kit. Every immunoSEQ 96-well plate was sequenced on a dedicated single-read 150-cycle Illumina NextSeq 550 flow cell. In the original analysis: Because the immunoSEQ output held only junctional sequences and lacked quality scores, the filtering could not match the filtering applied to full-length reads. To assign V/J genes and CDR3, sequences were annotated against IMGT germline references using PyIR, a Python wrapper for IgBLAST v1.9. Reads were removed for weak V/J assignments (E-value above 1e-6), missing CDR3, stop codons, out-of-frame junctions, or ambiguous translated residues. V3J clonotypes were defined by identical inferred V gene, J gene, and CDR3 amino acid sequence. The percentage overlap between two repertoires was calculated by dividing the number of shared unique clonotypes by the size of the smaller repertoire. RTK rarefaction, the Chao1 estimator, and Recon v2.1 estimates of unobserved clonotypes were used to assess repertoire richness. OLGA was used to compute generation probabilities for all TCRbeta clonotypes that the gDNA method yielded from a few donors. The clones in this table, taken by TCRdb from immuneACCESS, are in-frame only. Not every clone is retained; where verified, under half of the shortfall comes from an unresolved V gene, and the cause of the rest is unknown. That table is the source of V, J and clone size, and D and trimming were worked out from the DNA. The sample has 2 million to 2.5 million clones on record, approximately 96% of them singletons. The top ten clones comprise approximately 0.13% of the sample.

The donors were healthy, HIV-negative adults with no recently reported acute infections or vaccinations. Only Caucasian adults living in Nashville, Tennessee, USA were represented among the donors. CD4+ T cells were enriched by magnetic negative selection, after which naive cells were positively selected on CD45RA and the negative fraction was taken as the memory subset. Blood was obtained by leukapheresis, after which PBMCs were separated by Ficoll-Histopaque density gradient centrifugation and cryopreserved in liquid nitrogen vapor phase. Analytical flow cytometry was used to check the purity and quantity of each magnetically sorted T cell population. From each sorted fraction, genomic DNA was isolated and quantified by UV absorbance on a Nanodrop 2000c. This clone was recorded only once. No cognate antigen has been identified for it. Per-nucleotide qualities are absent, and no much larger clonotype sits a single base away.

Reading the germline V gene gives CDR1 MNHNS and CDR2 SASEGT. V is shortened by 7 bases, J by 4 bases, and the region joining them spans 13 bases. From cysteine to phenylalanine, the CDR3 is 13 amino acids long. Of the read, only the CDR3 DNA is kept; its 39 bases are in frame from base 1. The full study reports these points: Across a handful of donors, around 5% of naive CD4, roughly 3.5% of naive CD8, roughly 2.3% of memory CD4, and approximately 0.4% of memory CD8 clonotypes were shared. Rarefaction of sorted-subset datasets indicated incomplete sequencing despite the large sequencing depth. Pairwise subsampling indicated that sequencing depth was expected to affect the degree of clonotype sharing among donors. Compared with non-shared clonotypes, clonotypes shared by all four sorted-subset donors had higher generation probabilities. Because the study included a small number of donors, the genetic and exposure-history diversity represented was limited. Sampling was limited to blood, and TCR repertoires in tissue likely differ from TCR repertoires in blood. Naive subsets generally had larger estimated clonotype richness than memory subsets.

The chain couples TRBV6-1 to TRBJ1-2; the D segment could be TRBD1, given 6 matching bases. The sequenced sample consisted of naive CD4+ T cells sorted from blood. The cell subset or site label, as the study defines it: CD45RA+ positively selected. The receptor was isolated from a man younger than 30 in good health. CDR3 reads: CASTKTGIYGYTF. The bases are TGTGCCAGCACCAAGACAGGCATCTATGGCTACACCTTC.